These 10 T cell receptor beta chains were sequenced from one sample in a study of OX40 agonist ivuxolimab in advanced cancers. TCRdb keeps only in-frame clones here, not all; method: immunoSEQ multiplex PCR. This sample carries 80,000 to 100,000 clones, approximately 90% of them seen once, and the ten largest clones take 0.7% to 1%. The source was CD4+ or CD8+ T cells sorted from blood, collected in a trial of the OX40 agonist ivuxolimab. Receptor source: an adult with an advanced solid tumor such as melanoma, head and neck, liver or kidney cancer.

V and J are TRBV14 and TRBJ2-5; 7 positions match TRBD2. CDR1 is SGHDN and CDR2 is FVKESK in the germline V gene. This CDR3 has 17 residues. The ends lost 1 base at V and 6 bases at J; junction bases unmatched: 14. CDR3 region: CASSQGMTRGSSQTQYF. The CDR3, as DNA: TGTGCCAGCAGCCAAGGAATGACGCGGGGGAGCAGTCAGACCCAGTACTTC.

This chain joins TRBV18 and TRBJ2-5; no clear D gene. CDR1 and CDR2 from the germline V gene are KGHSH and LQKENI. Trimming removed 3 bases at V and 5 bases at J, with 16 bases between. The CDR3 runs 15 residues. In DNA form, the CDR3 reads TGTGCCAGCTCACCGTATCAAGCTACGAGGGAGACCCAGTACTTC. Its protein product is CASSPYQATRETQYF.

Points on this clone: Other DNA sequences in this sample translate to the same CDR3. The chain joins TRBV6-1 to TRBJ1-5, with D maybe TRBD1 (6 bases). The CDR3 is 13 residues long. Trimming cost V 5 bases and J 4 bases, with 9 bases left between them. The germline V gene encodes CDR1 MNHNS and CDR2 SASEGT. CDR3 DNA sequence: TGTGCCAGCAGTACACAGGGTAATCAGCCCCAGCATTTT. Translated: CASSTQGNQPQHF.

The chain has TRBV21-1 and TRBJ2-5; the table's D call, TRBD2, has no DNA check behind it. TRBV21-1 is assigned pseudogene status. The CDR3 has 14 amino acids. CDR3: CARDRLDGGETQYF. Here the CDR3 DNA reads TGTGCCAGGGATAGACTAGACGGGGGAGAGACCCAGTACTTC.

The rearrangement links TRBV6-6 to TRBJ2-5; TRBD1 matches at 9 bases. The CDR3 has 14 amino acids. With 5 bases clipped from V and 5 bases from J, the junction kept 6 bases outside the gene matches. Germline V gives CDR1 MNHNY, CDR2 SVGAGI (reference sequence). The CDR3 spells CASSAGTGRETQYF. The CDR3 DNA reads TGTGCCAGCAGTGCCGGGACAGGGAGGGAGACCCAGTACTTC.

The rearrangement uses TRBV5-4 and TRBJ1-1; D is undetermined. Per germline, CDR1 SGHNT and CDR2 YYREEE (reference sequence). The CDR3 loop spans 13 amino acids. Trimming left V 4 bases short and J 3 bases short, with 10 bases between. CDR3 sequence: CASSAGRDTEAFF. The CDR3, as DNA: TGTGCCAGCAGCGCCGGGAGGGACACTGAAGCTTTCTTT.

This sequence joins TRBV7-2 and TRBJ1-2; D is possibly TRBD1 (5 bases). V was pared by 6 bases and J by 4 bases, with 15 bases between. Germline V gene sequence: CDR1 SGHTA, CDR2 FQGNSA. The CDR3 totals 14 residues. The CDR3: CASSYRDARYGYTF. DNA for the CDR3: TGTGCCAGCAGTTACCGGGACGCACGCTATGGCTACACCTTC.

CDR3 residues: CASSFGRTDTQYF. CDR3 nucleotides: TGTGCCAGCAGCTTCGGCCGCACAGATACGCAGTATTTT. The chain is built from TRBV7-6 and TRBJ2-3; D call uncertain. Germline lookup yields CDR1 SGHVS and CDR2 FNYEAQ. Trimming cost V 3 bases and J 1 base, with 5 bases left between them. The CDR3 has 13 amino acids.

This sequence joins TRBV30 and TRBJ2-7; maybe TRBD2 (6 bases). V was pared by 0 bases and J by 5 bases, with 11 bases between. The germline V gene has CDR1 GTSNPN and CDR2 SVGIG (reference sequence). The CDR3 has 13 amino acids. This chain's CDR3 is CAWSVRGRNEQYF. The CDR3, as DNA: TGTGCCTGGAGTGTACGAGGGAGGAACGAGCAGTACTTC.

V is TRBV2 and J is TRBJ2-7, with TRBD1 matching 9 bases. The CDR3 loop spans 13 amino acids. Germline-derived CDR1 and CDR2 are SNHLY and FYNNEI. Here the CDR3 reads CAGGRTGAYEQYF. Written as DNA, the CDR3 is TGTGCTGGCGGTAGGACAGGGGCCTACGAGCAGTACTTC. Combining the CDR3 with reference TRBV2 and TRBJ2-7 gives the whole variable domain EPEVTQTPSHQVTQMGQEVILRCVPISNHLYFYWYRQILGQKVEFLVSFYNNEISEKSEIFDDQFSVERPDGSNFTLKIRSTKLEDSAMYFCAGGRTGAYEQYFGPGTRLTVT.